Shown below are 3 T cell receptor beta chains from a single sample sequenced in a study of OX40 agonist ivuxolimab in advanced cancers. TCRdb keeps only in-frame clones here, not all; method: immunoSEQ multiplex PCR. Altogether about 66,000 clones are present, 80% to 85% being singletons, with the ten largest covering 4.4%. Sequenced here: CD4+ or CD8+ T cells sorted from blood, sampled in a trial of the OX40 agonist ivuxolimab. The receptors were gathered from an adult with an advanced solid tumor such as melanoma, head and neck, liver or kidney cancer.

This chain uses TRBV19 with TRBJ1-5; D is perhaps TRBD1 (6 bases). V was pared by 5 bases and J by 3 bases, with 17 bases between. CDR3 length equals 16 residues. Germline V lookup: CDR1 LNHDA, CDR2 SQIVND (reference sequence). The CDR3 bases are TGTGCCAGTAGTGAGCAACCGGGACAAATCAATCAGCCCCAGCATTTT. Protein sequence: CASSEQPGQINQPQHF.

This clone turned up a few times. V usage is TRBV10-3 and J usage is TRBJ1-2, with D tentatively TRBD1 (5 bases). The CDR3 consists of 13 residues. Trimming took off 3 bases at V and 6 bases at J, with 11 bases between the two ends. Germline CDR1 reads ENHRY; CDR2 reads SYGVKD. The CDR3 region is CAISDLGGDGYTF. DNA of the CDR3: TGTGCCATCAGTGATCTTGGGGGTGATGGCTACACCTTC.

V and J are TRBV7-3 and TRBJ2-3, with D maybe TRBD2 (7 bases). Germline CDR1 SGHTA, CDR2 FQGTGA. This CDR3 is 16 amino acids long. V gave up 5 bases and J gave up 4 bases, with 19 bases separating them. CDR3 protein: CASSLHPGGGADTQYF. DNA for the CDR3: TGTGCCAGCAGCCTACATCCGGGCGGGGGCGCAGATACGCAGTATTTT. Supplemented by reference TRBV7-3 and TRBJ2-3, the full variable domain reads GAGVSQTPSNKVTEKGKYVELRCDPISGHTALYWYRQSLGQGPEFLIYFQGTGAADDSGLPNDRFFAVRPEGSVSTLKIQRTERGDSAVYLCASSLHPGGGADTQYFGPGTRLTVL.